This T cell receptor beta chain stems from a study of blood T cell repertoires in COVID-19. Study overall: COVID-19 samples collected from the United States, Italy and Spain covered acute and convalescent phases. Sources were T cells, B-cell-depleted T cells, or PBMCs; the material itself was cDNA or gDNA.

In the authors' methods: For nucleated cells, counts were estimated from reference gene primer amplification. The table came from immunoSEQ multiplex PCR; TCRdb's copy has only in-frame clones and leaves some out. D and trimming come from the DNA, and the V and J calls and clone size come from that table. The repertoire holds approximately 130,000 clones, with around nine tenths as singletons. CDR1 is KGHSH, CDR2 LQKENI, per germline. The CDR3 has 18 amino acids. The germline V and J ends were trimmed by 1 base and 3 bases, with 21 bases remaining between them. This clonotype originated in a woman aged 50 to 60 with acute or convalescent COVID-19. The gene calls are TRBV18 and TRBJ1-1; D remains ambiguous. The sample comprised peripheral blood. CDR3 bases: TGTGCCAGCTCACCACTGGGTGTTGGACGGGGTACGGACACTGAAGCTTTCTTT. This translates into CASSPLGVGRGTDTEAFF.